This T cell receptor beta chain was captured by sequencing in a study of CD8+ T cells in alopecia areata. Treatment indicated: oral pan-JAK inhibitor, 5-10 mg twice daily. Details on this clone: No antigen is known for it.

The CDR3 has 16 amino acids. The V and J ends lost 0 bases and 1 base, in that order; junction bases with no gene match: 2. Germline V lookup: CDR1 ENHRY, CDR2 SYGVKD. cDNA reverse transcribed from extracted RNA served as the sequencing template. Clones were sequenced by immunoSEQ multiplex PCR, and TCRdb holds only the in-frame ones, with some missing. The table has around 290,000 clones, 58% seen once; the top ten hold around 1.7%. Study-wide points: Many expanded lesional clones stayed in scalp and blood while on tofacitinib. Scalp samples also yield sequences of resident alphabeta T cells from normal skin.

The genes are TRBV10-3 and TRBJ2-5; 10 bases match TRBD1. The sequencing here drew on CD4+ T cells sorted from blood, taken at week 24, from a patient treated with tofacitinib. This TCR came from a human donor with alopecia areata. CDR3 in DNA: TGTGCCATCAGTGAGTCGAGGACAGGGGGCCAAGAGACCCAGTACTTC. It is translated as CAISESRTGGQETQYF.